This is a list of T cell receptor beta chains from one sample in a study of T cells after yellow fever vaccination. TCRdb re-analysed the 5' RACE reads in MiXCR, keeping a single row per CDR3 protein. The sample shows more than 25,000 distinct CDR3 sequences, less than 7% of them seen only once. Sequences were derived from PBMCs, either bulk or a sorted T-cell subset (CD4+, CD8+, memory, or dextramer-sorted; not recorded which), sampled 15 days after the yellow fever booster vaccination. These receptors all come from a man younger than 45 who received the YFV17D yellow fever vaccine. CDR3s include the opening cysteine and the closing phenylalanine or tryptophan. Each record gives: D gene, J gene, clone size, V gene, CDR3 DNA, CDR3 protein. D genes are given only for firm matches. The size field reads once, few, many or a size class.

.,TRBJ2-6,many,TRBV20-1,TGCAGTGCCCGGGACACCCAAAACGTCCTGACTTTC,CSARDTQNVLTF
.,TRBJ2-1,many,TRBV14,TGTGCCAGCAGCGAAGAATGGCGAAATGAGCAGTTCTTC,CASSEEWRNEQFF
.,TRBJ1-2,many,TRBV11-2,TGTGCCAGAAGCAGTCGGGCCCCTAACTATGGCTACACCTTC,CARSSRAPNYGYTF
.,TRBJ2-3,many,TRBV18,TGTGCCAGCTCACCACCCATGGCAGATACGCAGTATTTT,CASSPPMADTQYF
TRBD1,TRBJ1-2,many,TRBV5-1,TGCGCCAGCAGAGATCCGGGACAGGGAGACTACACCTTC,CASRDPGQGDYTF
TRBD2,TRBJ2-2,many,TRBV9,TGTGCCAGCAGCCGGAACCTAGCGGAGAACACCGGGGAGCTGTTTTTT,CASSRNLAENTGELFF
TRBD2,TRBJ2-7,many,TRBV7-2,TGTGCCAGCGGACTAGCGGCTTACGAGCAGTACTTC,CASGLAAYEQYF
.,TRBJ1-1,many,TRBV7-2,TGTGCCAGCAGCTCGCGCCCGACAGGGAACACTGAAGCTTTCTTT,CASSSRPTGNTEAFF
.,TRBJ1-4,many,TRBV7-2,TGTGCCAGCAGCGTTCAGGGTGGCTGGGCTGAAAAACTGTTTTTT,CASSVQGGWAEKLFF
TRBD2,TRBJ2-7,many,TRBV27,TGTGCCAGCGCACTAGCGGGAAACTACGAGCAGTACTTC,CASALAGNYEQYF
TRBD1,TRBJ2-3,many,TRBV12-3/TRBV12-4,TGTGCCAGCAGTTTAGGCAGGGGGACAGATACGCAGTATTTT,CASSLGRGTDTQYF
.,TRBJ1-5,many,TRBV24-1,TGTGCCACCAGTGATGTAGGACCGAGCAATCAGCCCCAGCATTTT,CATSDVGPSNQPQHF
TRBD2,TRBJ2-1,many,TRBV6-2/TRBV6-3,TGTGCCAGCAGTTACTCGACTAGCGGGAGAAATGAGCAGTTCTTC,CASSYSTSGRNEQFF
.,TRBJ2-5,many,TRBV12-3/TRBV12-4,TGTGCCAGCAGTTCAGGGGACTCCTCGAAGACCCAGTACTTC,CASSSGDSSKTQYF
TRBD2,TRBJ2-3,many,TRBV5-1,TGCGCCAGCAGCTGGATGCGCGGGAGAGGCACAGATACGCAGTATTTT,CASSWMRGRGTDTQYF
TRBD1,TRBJ2-5,many,TRBV20-1,TGCAGTACGACAGGGCTCGATACCCAAGAGACCCAGTACTTC,CSTTGLDTQETQYF
.,TRBJ2-1,many,TRBV7-2,TGTGCCAGCAGTGGAGGGTCCTACAATGAGCAGTTCTTC,CASSGGSYNEQFF
TRBD2,TRBJ2-5,many,TRBV14,TGTGCCAGCAGCCAAACAACGGGACTAGCGGGAGTGAACCAGTACTTC,CASSQTTGLAGVNQYF
TRBD1,TRBJ1-2,many,TRBV6-5,TGTGCCAGCAGCACTTTAACAGGGGGCTATGGCTACACCTTC,CASSTLTGGYGYTF
.,TRBJ2-2,many,TRBV27,TGTGCCATCAGGGAGAGGAACACCGGGGAGCTGTTTTTT,CAIRERNTGELFF
.,TRBJ1-1,many,TRBV12-3/TRBV12-4,TGTGCCAGCAGTTTATCCGGGGGTGGAACTGAAGCTTTCTTT,CASSLSGGGTEAFF
.,TRBJ1-1,medium-sized,TRBV3-1,TGTGCCAGCAGCCAAGCAGACAGACAAGCTTTCTTT,CASSQADRQAFF
.,TRBJ2-1,many,TRBV12-3/TRBV12-4,TGTGCCAGCAGTTCAGAAATCGGGTCCTACAATGAGCAGTTCTTC,CASSSEIGSYNEQFF
TRBD2,TRBJ2-1,many,TRBV11-2,TGTGCCAGCAGCGTCCGGGAGGCCCATTACAATGAGCAGTTCTTC,CASSVREAHYNEQFF
.,TRBJ2-6,many,TRBV28,TGTGCCAGCAGTCCCCCCTCTGGGGCCAACGTCCTGACTTTC,CASSPPSGANVLTF
.,TRBJ2-1,many,TRBV10-3,TGTGCCATCAGTGAGTCCGTGTTGGATGAGCAGTTCTTC,CAISESVLDEQFF
.,TRBJ2-1,many,TRBV20-1,TGCAGTGCGGTGGGGTCAGCCATAAATGAGCAGTTCTTC,CSAVGSAINEQFF
.,TRBJ1-2,many,TRBV19,TGTGCCAGTAGCCAAACAGGAAGAGCTAACTATGGCTACACCTTC,CASSQTGRANYGYTF
.,TRBJ1-1,many,TRBV7-2,TGTGCCAGCAGCTTACAGAACACCATGAACACTGAAGCTTTCTTT,CASSLQNTMNTEAFF
TRBD2,TRBJ2-7,many,TRBV20-1,TGCAGTGCTTCCCCCTGGGGAGGGCCACCGTACGAGCAGTACTTC,CSASPWGGPPYEQYF
.,TRBJ1-2,medium-sized,TRBV2,TGTGCCAGCAGTCCAGGGAGCGGGTCCTATGGCTACACCTTC,CASSPGSGSYGYTF
.,TRBJ2-3,many,TRBV11-3,TGTGCCAGCAGCTTAGGGACCTACACAGATACGCAGTATTTT,CASSLGTYTDTQYF
.,TRBJ2-3,many,TRBV5-4,TGTGCCAGCAGCTTCTCTAGCGCGACAGATACGCAGTATTTT,CASSFSSATDTQYF
.,TRBJ1-1,many,TRBV3-1,TGTGCCACCAAACAGGGCCCGAACACTGAAGCTTTCTTT,CATKQGPNTEAFF
.,TRBJ1-1,many,TRBV11-2,TGTGCCAGCAGCTTAGAACCCAAAGTTGGAGGGTACACTGAAGCTTTCTTT,CASSLEPKVGGYTEAFF
.,TRBJ1-5,many,TRBV20-1,TGCAGTGCTAGAGAGGCGAGGGGTCAGCCCCAGCATTTT,CSAREARGQPQHF
TRBD1,TRBJ2-5,many,TRBV27,TGTGCCAGCAGTTCCCAGGGGGCGGGACAAGAGACCCAGTACTTC,CASSSQGAGQETQYF
.,TRBJ2-1,medium-sized,TRBV7-2,TGTGCCAGCCTTATTAGCTCCTACAATGAGCAGTTCTTC,CASLISSYNEQFF
.,TRBJ2-4,many,TRBV7-2,TGTGCCAGCAGCGCCCGGGTGGGTCACATTCAGTACTTC,CASSARVGHIQYF
TRBD1,TRBJ2-5,medium-sized,TRBV12-3/TRBV12-4,TGTGCCAGCAGTCGGGGAACAGGGGAAACCCAGTACTTC,CASSRGTGETQYF
TRBD2,TRBJ2-7,medium-sized,TRBV20-1,TGCAGTGCAGCCAACCTAGCGGGAGTAAACTACGAGCAGTACTTC,CSAANLAGVNYEQYF
TRBD1,TRBJ1-2,many,TRBV7-9,TGTGCCAGCAGCAGCTGGGACAGGGTTGGCTACACCTTC,CASSSWDRVGYTF
.,TRBJ2-7,many,TRBV28,TGTGCCAGCGGATCCTTCTGGGGGGAGCGATCCTACGAGCAGTACTTC,CASGSFWGERSYEQYF
.,TRBJ2-5,many,TRBV20-1,TGCAGTGCTAGGAGGGTTGGGACCCAGTACTTC,CSARRVGTQYF
.,TRBJ1-1,many,TRBV20-1,TGCAGTGCTAGTCCCGTTACGAACACTGAAGCTTTCTTT,CSASPVTNTEAFF
TRBD1,TRBJ2-1,many,TRBV29-1,TGCAGCGTTGAGAGTACAGGGGAAGGATACAATGAGCAGTTCTTC,CSVESTGEGYNEQFF
.,TRBJ2-1,many,TRBV9,TGTGCCAGCAGCGTAGTTGGTAGGGGTCGGGATGAGCAGTTCTTC,CASSVVGRGRDEQFF
TRBD2,TRBJ2-1,medium-sized,TRBV20-1,TGCAGTGCTAGTCTAGCGGGAGGGGAGAATGAGCAGTTCTTC,CSASLAGGENEQFF
.,TRBJ2-3,many,TRBV4-2,TGTGCCAGCAGCCAAGAGATCGCAGCAGTGAGGCTTACGCAGTATTTT,CASSQEIAAVRLTQYF
TRBD2,TRBJ2-1,medium-sized,TRBV10-2,TGCGCCAGCCAGGGCGGGAGCCTAGGGGACAATGAGCAGTTCTTC,CASQGGSLGDNEQFF
.,TRBJ1-4,many,TRBV7-8,TGTGCCAGCAGACCGGGGCCAAATGAAAAACTGTTTTTT,CASRPGPNEKLFF
.,TRBJ2-5,many,TRBV5-1,TGCGCCAGCAGCTTGGGGTCCCAGGGGGGAGAGACCCAGTACTTC,CASSLGSQGGETQYF
TRBD1,TRBJ1-2,many,TRBV6-5,TGTGCCAGCAGTTACAGGGACAGGGGCTCCTATGGCTACACCTTC,CASSYRDRGSYGYTF
TRBD2,TRBJ2-3,many,TRBV20-1,TGCAGTGCTAGTCGGGCGGGAGGTCCAGATACGCAGTATTTT,CSASRAGGPDTQYF
.,TRBJ1-5,many,TRBV15,TGTGCCACCAGCAGAAAAAGGGATAGCAATCAGCCCCAGCATTTT,CATSRKRDSNQPQHF
TRBD2,TRBJ2-5,medium-sized,TRBV5-6,TGTGCCAGCAGCTTACCTCCAGCGGGAGGGAGAGAGACCCAGTACTTC,CASSLPPAGGRETQYF